The 11 T cell receptor beta chains in this list originate from one sample, sequenced in a study of T cells in Graves' hyperthyroidism and ophthalmopathy. Template material for amplifying TCR beta CDR3 regions consisted of RNA transcripts. A set of HTBI primers served as the primers for a first-round RT-PCR of the TCR CDR3. TCRdb called the multiplex PCR reads again in MiXCR, with one record for every CDR3 protein. This table holds hundreds of thousands of distinct CDR3 sequences, approximately 40% found once. Sequencing was performed on blood. These receptors came from a man in his late teens or twenties with Graves' hyperthyroidism.

The chain carries TRBV5-1 and TRBJ2-7; 11 positions agree with TRBD2. Trimming at V came to 1 base and at J to 5 bases, leaving 11 bases not matched to a gene. Germline V gives CDR1 SGHRS, CDR2 YFSETQ. CDR3 length: 17 amino acids. CDR3 nucleotide sequence: TGCGCCAGCAGCTTGCCAGCGGCTAGCGGGGGGTTGGACGAGCAGTACTTC. Amino acid sequence: CASSLPAASGGLDEQYF.

This clonotype was recorded a few times. V gene TRBV7-2 combines with J gene TRBJ2-7; D ambiguous. Trimming removed 5 bases from V and 3 bases from J, with 14 bases in between. Looked up from germline, CDR1 is SGHTA and CDR2 is FQGNSA. This CDR3 is built from 14 residues. CDR3 protein: CASSGEVGLYEQYF. The CDR3 DNA sequence: TGTGCCAGCAGCGGTGAGGTGGGCCTCTACGAGCAGTACTTC.

This rearrangement joins TRBV9 to TRBJ2-1; D unresolved. The CDR3 totals 11 residues. V was cut by 3 bases and J by 5 bases, with 3 bases left in between. The germline gives CDR1 SGDLS, CDR2 YYNGEE. The CDR3 region has the DNA TGTGCCAGCAGCGCACACAATGAGCAGTTCTTC. This gives the protein CASSAHNEQFF.

Ten or more counts support this clonotype. The chain has TRBV20-1 and TRBJ1-1, with a tentative D call TRBD1 (5 bases). The CDR3 totals 13 residues. The germline V gene encodes CDR1 DFQATT and CDR2 SNEGSKA (reference sequence). Trimming shortened V by 2 bases and J by 4 bases, and 11 bases separated the two germline ends. The CDR3 region is CSARSVGGTEAFF. In DNA, the CDR3 is TGCAGTGCTAGATCGGTGGGGGGCACTGAAGCTTTCTTT.

This clonotype was picked up many times. The gene calls are TRBV5-1 and TRBJ1-1; 7 bases line up with TRBD1. This CDR3 has 15 residues. Germline V CDR1 and CDR2: SGHRS, YFSETQ. V lost 0 bases, J lost 0 bases, and 2 bases stayed unmatched. The CDR3 is CASSLETGMNTEAFF. CDR3 nucleotides: TGCGCCAGCAGCTTGGAGACAGGGATGAACACTGAAGCTTTCTTT.

The J gene is TRBJ1-5, the V gene TRBV15; perhaps TRBD1 as D (5 bases). Trimming shortened V by 9 bases and J by 4 bases, and 16 bases separated the two germline ends. Germline V gives CDR1 LNHNV, CDR2 YYDKDF (reference sequence). This CDR3 has 14 residues. Here the CDR3 DNA reads TGTGCCACAGGCAGGGCGACGGGGAATCAGCCCCAGCATTTT. Its translation is CATGRATGNQPQHF.

Ten or more counts support this clonotype. This chain connects TRBV29-1 to TRBJ1-4, with D possibly being TRBD1 (5 bases). The CDR3 is made up of 14 amino acids. Germline V gives CDR1 SQVTM, CDR2 ANQGSEA. V dropped 3 bases and J dropped 8 bases, with 16 bases sitting between them. The CDR3 protein is CSVEGRGGTEKLFF. In nucleotides, the CDR3 is TGCAGCGTTGAGGGTCGGGGCGGGACCGAAAAACTGTTTTTT.

The rearrangement links TRBV12-3 or TRBV12-4 to TRBJ1-2, with D perhaps matching TRBD1 (5 bases). The CDR3 spans 17 residues. V was cut by 7 bases and J by 4 bases, with 25 bases left in between. The CDR3 loop is CASTALTGQPAGYGYTF. Here the CDR3 DNA reads TGTGCCAGCACCGCCCTCACGGGGCAGCCGGCGGGCTATGGCTACACCTTC.

In its sample, this clonotype was seen many times. The junction shows a germline mismatch at one end, possibly a read error. The rearrangement uses TRBV5-1 and TRBJ1-4; possibly TRBD1 for D (6 bases). The CDR3 runs 14 residues. Germline V CDR1 and CDR2: SGHRS, YFSETQ. The CDR3 loop reads CASSLQGSNEKLFF. CDR3 nucleotide sequence: TGTGCCAGCAGCCTACAGGGCTCTAATGAAAAACTGTTTTTT.

In its sample, this clonotype was seen many times. This chain joins TRBV15 and TRBJ1-5; TRBD1 is a possible D gene (6 bases). Germline V lookup: CDR1 LNHNV, CDR2 YYDKDF (reference sequence). The CDR3 runs to 17 residues. Trimming stripped 0 bases from V and 2 bases from J, with 14 bases between. This chain's CDR3 is CATSRDQTGTGNQPQHF. Written as DNA, the CDR3 is TGTGCCACCAGCAGAGATCAAACAGGGACGGGCAATCAGCCCCAGCATTTT.

This clonotype was observed at least ten times. The chain is built from TRBV19 and TRBJ1-5; D is undetermined. CDR3 length: 12 residues. Germline CDR1 and CDR2: LNHDA and SQIVND (reference sequence). The V end lost 11 bases, the J end lost 9 bases, and 17 bases lay between the germline ends. CDR3 coding DNA: TGTGCCTCGACGGCGGAGGGTGGGCCCCAGCATTTT. It yields the protein CASTAEGGPQHF.